One sample yielded the 19 T cell receptor beta chains listed below, sequenced in a study of T cell changes during pregnancy in multiple sclerosis. TCRdb's table, derived via immunoSEQ multiplex PCR, lists solely in-frame clones and lacks some. The sample shows 50,000 or so clones, 80% to 90% of them seen only once. The sequenced sample was CD8+ T cells from peripheral blood mononuclear cells, obtained in the second trimester of pregnancy. Receptors originate from a female donor with multiple sclerosis, enrolled in a pregnancy study.

About this clone: This specimen includes other DNA sequences encoding the same CDR3. The chain recombines TRBV9 with TRBJ1-1; D possibly corresponds to TRBD1 (5 bases). V gave up 1 base and J gave up 3 bases, with 7 bases separating them. Germline V gene lookup returns CDR1 SGDLS and CDR2 YYNGEE. The CDR3 length is 13 residues. CDR3 in DNA: TGTGCCAGCAGCGTATCGGGGGACACTGAAGCTTTCTTT. This codes for CASSVSGDTEAFF.

The chain links TRBV5-8 to TRBJ2-2, with D perhaps TRBD2 (5 bases). Trimming took off 0 bases at V and 4 bases at J, with 7 bases between the two ends. This CDR3 comprises 14 residues. Germline assignment: CDR1 SGHTS and CDR2 YDEGEE. The CDR3 DNA reads TGTGCCAGCAGCTTGGACGGGGTCACCGGGGAGCTGTTTTTT. It is translated as CASSLDGVTGELFF. Complete variable domain (other parts from reference TRBV5-8 and TRBJ2-2): EAGVTQSPTHLIKTRGQQATLRCSPISGHTSVYWYQQALGLGLQFLLWYDEGEERNRGNFPPRFSGRQFPNYSSELNVNALELEDSALYLCASSLDGVTGELFFGEGSRLTVL.

The V call is TRBV13, the J call TRBJ2-7, with a weak D call TRBD2 (5 bases). This CDR3 is built from 13 residues. Trimming took off 7 bases at V and 7 bases at J, with 17 bases between the two ends. Per germline, CDR1 PRHDT and CDR2 FYEKMQ (reference sequence). The CDR3 loop reads CASTKLDPWEQYF. DNA for the CDR3: TGTGCCAGCACGAAACTAGACCCCTGGGAGCAGTACTTC.

The chain joins TRBV6-5 to TRBJ2-1; D not resolved. Trimming left V 0 bases short and J 9 bases short, with 12 bases between. Germline CDR1 is MNHEY and CDR2 is SVGAGI. This CDR3 has 14 residues. Here the CDR3 DNA reads TGTGCCAGCAGTTACTCAAACGGGTTTGTTGAGCAGTTCTTC. Amino acid sequence: CASSYSNGFVEQFF.

V is TRBV6-1 and J is TRBJ1-1; the D gene is possibly TRBD1 (6 bases). Trimming cost V 7 bases and J 4 bases, with 13 bases left between them. In germline, CDR1 is MNHNS, CDR2 SASEGT. The CDR3 extends over 13 amino acids. This CDR3 reads CASIQGFGTEAFF. In DNA form, the CDR3 reads TGTGCCAGCATACAGGGATTCGGCACTGAAGCTTTCTTT.

This rearrangement joins TRBV30 to TRBJ2-3, with 7 positions matching TRBD1. V dropped 1 base and J dropped 6; count of bases not matched to a gene: 4. From germline, CDR1 is GTSNPN and CDR2 SVGIG (reference sequence). CDR3 length equals 13 residues. The CDR3 bases are TGTGCCTGGAGTGGAGGGGGCGGTGATACGCAGTATTTT. Translated, it gives CAWSGGGGDTQYF.

CDR3 sequence (DNA): TGCGCCAGCAGCGCGGGCCCCTCGGTGGCAGATACGCAGTATTTT. Translation: CASSAGPSVADTQYF. This chain uses TRBV5-1 with TRBJ2-3; D might be TRBD2 (5 bases). This CDR3 has 15 residues. From germline, CDR1 is SGHRS and CDR2 YFSETQ. V was pared by 4 bases and J by 4 bases, with 16 bases between.

The V gene is TRBV29-1, the J gene TRBJ2-7, with 7 nucleotides matching TRBD2. With V trimmed by 7 bases and J by 1 base, 10 bases remained unmatched. The germline CDR1 and CDR2 sequences are SQVTM and ANQGSEA. CDR3 size: 14 residues. CDR3 region: CSALGREGSYEQYF. In DNA form, the CDR3 reads TGCAGCGCCCTGGGGAGGGAGGGTTCCTACGAGCAGTACTTC.

This chain connects TRBV28 to TRBJ2-7; D is undetermined. CDR3 length: 11 amino acids. Germline lookup yields CDR1 MDHEN and CDR2 SYDVKM. V was clipped by 3 bases and J by 6 bases, with 6 bases between them. The CDR3 coding sequence is TGTGCCAGCAGTTTTACGGGCGAGCAGTACTTC. It encodes CASSFTGEQYF.

This clone was seen once. The chain couples TRBV2 to TRBJ2-1; perhaps TRBD1 as D (5 bases). The V end was cut by 2 bases, the J end by 0 bases, with 8 bases between. Germline lookup yields CDR1 SNHLY and CDR2 FYNNEI. The CDR3 is made up of 15 amino acids. The CDR3 DNA reads as TGTGCCAGCAGTGAACACAGGTTCTCCTACAATGAGCAGTTCTTC. It specifies CASSEHRFSYNEQFF.

The rearrangement links TRBV13 to TRBJ1-2; 7 positions agree with TRBD1. Unmatched junction bases numbered 13, after V lost 6 bases and J lost 3 bases. The CDR3 covers 16 residues. Germline CDR1 is PRHDT and CDR2 is FYEKMQ (reference sequence). Here the CDR3 reads CASSPPPGQPHYGYTF. The CDR3 DNA is TGTGCCAGCAGTCCTCCACCGGGACAGCCTCACTATGGCTACACCTTC. Variable domain in full (rest from reference TRBV13 and TRBJ1-2): AAGVIQSPRHLIKEKRETATLKCYPIPRHDTVYWYQQGPGQDPQFLISFYEKMQSDKGSIPDRFSAQQFSDYHSELNMSSLELGDSALYFCASSPPPGQPHYGYTFGSGTRLTVV.

To note about this clone: Other DNA sequences in the same sample also yield this CDR3. The chain is built from TRBV19 and TRBJ2-7; maybe TRBD2 (6 bases). Trimming left V 3 bases short and J 7 bases short, with 7 bases between. CDR3 length: 11 amino acids. Germline loops: CDR1 LNHDA, CDR2 SQIVND (reference sequence). The DNA for the CDR3 is TGTGCCAGTAGTATGGGACTTGAGCAGTACTTC. Protein: CASSMGLEQYF. Based on the CDR3 plus reference TRBV19 and TRBJ2-7, the full variable domain is DGGITQSPKYLFRKEGQNVTLSCEQNLNHDAMYWYRQDPGQGLRLIYYSQIVNDFQKGDIAEGYSVSREKKESFPLTVTSAQKNPTAFYLCASSMGLEQYFGPGTRLTVT.

V usage is TRBV6-5 and J usage is TRBJ2-5, with D possibly being TRBD2 (7 bases). Trimming stripped 1 base from V and 5 bases from J, with 17 bases between. The length of the CDR3 is 16 residues. Germline V gene sequence: CDR1 MNHEY, CDR2 SVGAGI. DNA for the CDR3: TGTGCCAGCAGTTACTATCAAGGGGGGGCTAAGGAGACCCAGTACTTC. Residues: CASSYYQGGAKETQYF.

This clone showed up just a few times. V gene TRBV6-5 combines with J gene TRBJ1-1, with D perhaps matching TRBD1 (6 bases). V was pared by 3 bases and J by 5 bases, with 13 bases between. Germline V lookup: CDR1 MNHEY, CDR2 SVGAGI. The CDR3 is 14 amino acids. The CDR3 nucleotides are TGTGCCAGCAGTTATACAGGGAGGGGAACTGAAGCTTTCTTT. It translates to CASSYTGRGTEAFF.

This clone was observed a handful of times. The rearrangement links TRBV6-7 to TRBJ2-4; no reliable D call. TRBV6-7 is assigned to the ORF class and has an uncertain function. This CDR3 has 11 residues. V lost 5 bases and J lost 7, with 6 bases in between. CDR3 coding DNA: TGTGCCAGCAGTCACGGTAACATTCAGTACTTC. Protein: CASSHGNIQYF.

The chain employs TRBV10-3 and TRBJ2-3; perhaps TRBD1 as D (5 bases). This CDR3 has 15 amino acids. V was clipped by 6 bases and J by 0 bases, with 13 bases between them. Germline V gene lookup returns CDR1 ENHRY and CDR2 SYGVKD. As DNA, the CDR3 is TGTGCCATCAGAGGGGCCATTTCTAGCACAGATACGCAGTATTTT. It yields the protein CAIRGAISSTDTQYF.

A note on this clone: Relative to the germline gene, one junction end is altered; a read error may explain this. The chain is built from TRBV7-7 and TRBJ1-1; D is unclear. The germline V gene encodes CDR1 SSHAT and CDR2 FNYEAQ (reference sequence). The CDR3 consists of 13 residues. In DNA form, the CDR3 reads TGTGCTAGCAGCAAGACACCGAACACTGAAGCTTTCTTT. Translation: CASSKTPNTEAFF.

The chain links TRBV6-1 to TRBJ2-1; D may be TRBD2 (5 bases). The V end was cut by 1 base, the J end by 0 bases, with 7 bases between. The CDR3 has 15 residues. CDR1 and CDR2 from the germline V gene are MNHNS and SASEGT. CDR3 protein: CASSEVAGSYNEQFF. The CDR3 DNA follows: TGTGCCAGCAGTGAAGTCGCGGGCTCCTACAATGAGCAGTTCTTC.

The table lists this clone with a few counts. J is TRBJ1-1 and V is TRBV5-6; unclear D gene. Germline CDR1 is SGHDT and CDR2 is YYEEEE. Trimming stripped 0 bases from V and 1 base from J, with 4 bases between. The CDR3 is made up of 13 amino acids. The CDR3 protein is CASSLGRNTEAFF. The CDR3 nucleotides read TGTGCCAGCAGCTTGGGTCGGAACACTGAAGCTTTCTTT.